These 11 T cell receptor beta chains share one sample of origin, sequenced in a study of PD-L1 blockade in urothelial cancer. Assay used: immunoSEQ multiplex PCR; TCRdb lists only in-frame clones, some missing. The repertoire has about 110,000 clones, approximately 85% of them found once; the top ten carry 2.4%. The material sequenced was PBMCs, taken around atezolizumab (anti-PD-L1) treatment. The receptors stem from a man in his fifties with urothelial cancer.

The chain carries TRBV7-3 and TRBJ2-2, with 8 bases matching TRBD1. CDR3 length: 17 amino acids. Germline values: CDR1 SGHTA, CDR2 FQGTGA. V lost 5 bases to trimming and J lost 2 bases; unmatched junction nucleotides: 10. The DNA for the CDR3 is TGTGCCAGCAGCCCCCGACAGGGGACCTTTAACACCGGGGAGCTGTTTTTT. Translated: CASSPRQGTFNTGELFF.

The chain combines TRBV19 with TRBJ1-1; a possible D gene is TRBD1 (5 bases). This CDR3 spans 15 amino acids. Deletions cut 5 bases from V and 1 base from J, with 14 bases between. Per the germline V gene, CDR1 is LNHDA and CDR2 is SQIVND (reference sequence). CDR3: CASSLLDSTNTEAFF. The CDR3 DNA reads as TGTGCCAGTAGTCTTCTCGACAGTACGAACACTGAAGCTTTCTTT.

The V and J genes are TRBV27 and TRBJ2-3; unclear D gene. V was cut by 6 bases and J by 2 bases, with 12 bases left in between. The CDR3 runs 14 residues. The germline V gene has CDR1 MNHEY and CDR2 SMNVEV (reference sequence). CDR3 nucleotide sequence: TGTGCCAGCAGCCAACTAATTTACACAGATACGCAGTATTTT. It yields the protein CASSQLIYTDTQYF.

This clone was recorded once. The J gene is TRBJ2-1, the V gene TRBV18; 8 bases agree with TRBD2. The CDR3 totals 17 residues. Per the germline V gene, CDR1 is KGHSH and CDR2 is LQKENI. Unmatched junction bases numbered 16, after V lost 3 bases and J lost 9 bases. CDR3 coding DNA: TGTGCCAGCTCACCCCGCTACGTCATCGGGAGGGCAGGTGAGCAGTTCTTC. It encodes CASSPRYVIGRAGEQFF.

The V and J genes are TRBV11-3 and TRBJ2-1; possible D gene TRBD2, 6 bases. This CDR3 region has 15 residues. CDR1 is SGHNT, CDR2 YENEEA, per germline. V was pared by 1 base and J by 4 bases, with 11 bases between. In DNA, the CDR3 is TGTGCCAGCAGCTTAGGGACTAAATCTTACAATGAGCAGTTCTTC. Amino acid sequence: CASSLGTKSYNEQFF.

This chain uses TRBV5-1 with TRBJ2-2; D possibly corresponds to TRBD1 (5 bases). CDR1 SGHRS and CDR2 YFSETQ come from the germline V gene. The CDR3 has 13 residues. The V gene lost 0 bases and the J gene lost 7 bases, with 7 bases spanning the gap. The CDR3 DNA reads as TGCGCCAGCAGCTTGGGGGGCAGCGGGGAGCTGTTTTTT. Amino acid sequence: CASSLGGSGELFF. Filled out from reference TRBV5-1 and TRBJ2-2, the complete variable domain reads KAGVTQTPRYLIKTRGQQVTLSCSPISGHRSVSWYQQTPGQGLQFLFEYFSETQRNKGNFPGRFSGRQFSNSRSEMNVSTLELGDSALYLCASSLGGSGELFFGEGSRLTVL.

The chain carries TRBV19 and TRBJ2-7, with 10 bases matching TRBD1. This CDR3 has 13 amino acids. V shed 5 bases, J shed 5 bases, and the junction held 3 bases outside the gene matches. In germline, CDR1 is LNHDA, CDR2 SQIVND (reference sequence). The CDR3 coding sequence is TGTGCCAGTAGTGTTGGGACAGGGGACGAGCAGTACTTC. Its protein is CASSVGTGDEQYF.

V gene TRBV7-2 combines with J gene TRBJ1-2; possible D gene TRBD1, 6 bases. Per the germline V gene, CDR1 is SGHTA and CDR2 is FQGNSA. This CDR3 spans 14 amino acids. Trimming took 5 bases from V and 4 from J, leaving 14 bases between them. CDR3 in amino acids: CASSPGGQSYGYTF. The CDR3, as DNA: TGTGCCAGCAGCCCCGGCGGACAGTCCTATGGCTACACCTTC.

The chain uses TRBV18 and TRBJ1-1; 11 bases line up with TRBD1. Unmatched junction bases numbered 12, after V lost 5 bases and J lost 1 base. This CDR3 is built from 18 residues. Germline V gives CDR1 KGHSH, CDR2 LQKENI. The CDR3: CASSNPLGQGVANTEAFF. The CDR3 bases are TGTGCCAGCTCAAACCCCCTGGGACAGGGGGTCGCGAACACTGAAGCTTTCTTT. Combining the CDR3 with reference TRBV18 and TRBJ1-1 gives the whole variable domain NAGVMQNPRHLVRRRGQEARLRCSPMKGHSHVYWYRQLPEEGLKFMVYLQKENIIDESGMPKERFSAEFPKEGPSILRIQQVVRGDSAAYFCASSNPLGQGVANTEAFFGQGTRLTVV.

The V call is TRBV5-1, the J call TRBJ2-6; tentative D call: TRBD1 (6 bases). The CDR3 length is 17 residues. V was clipped by 7 bases and J by 0 bases, with 17 bases between them. Germline V lookup: CDR1 SGHRS, CDR2 YFSETQ. CDR3 amino acids: CASRRDNFNSGANVLTF. The CDR3 DNA sequence: TGCGCCAGCCGCCGGGACAACTTTAACTCTGGGGCCAACGTCCTGACTTTC.

This clone was picked up one time. The chain has TRBV30 and TRBJ2-3, with 9 positions matching TRBD1. Trimming cost V 3 bases and J 2 bases; bases outside gene matches: 3. This CDR3 region has 14 residues. CDR1 GTSNPN and CDR2 SVGIG come from the germline V gene (reference sequence). This CDR3 is CAWRRTGATDTQYF. For the CDR3, the DNA is TGTGCCTGGAGGAGGACAGGGGCCACAGATACGCAGTATTTT.